The sequence of this TCR beta chain was determined in a study of T-cell memory formation after mild COVID-19. TCRdb re-analysed the 5' RACE reads in MiXCR, keeping a single row per CDR3 protein. This sample has under 350,000 distinct CDR3 sequences; around 15% occur once, and the top ten carry roughly 25%. The V and J ends lost 2 bases and 5 bases respectively, with 3 bases between them. The CDR3 consists of 12 residues. CDR1 and CDR2 from the germline V gene are SEHNR and FQNEAQ (reference sequence). The chain is built from TRBV7-9 and TRBJ2-2; D ambiguous. The sample taken for sequencing was PBMCs or a T cell subset sorted from them (not recorded which). The sequence was obtained from a young man who had mild COVID-19 (a few samples of this study predate the infection). Cell type and time point are not known. The CDR3 region has the DNA TGTGCCAGCAGCTTACAGACCGGGGAGCTGTTTTTT. Translating gives CASSLQTGELFF.